This T cell receptor beta chain was identified during a study of blood T cell repertoires in COVID-19. Study information: Specimens from acute and convalescent COVID-19 originated in the United States, Italy and Spain. PBMCs, B-cell-depleted T cells, or T cells provided the cDNA or gDNA that made up the material.

Per the original data handling: Amplification with reference gene primers provided the estimates of nucleated cell counts. Assay used: immunoSEQ multiplex PCR; TCRdb lists only in-frame clones, some missing. D and trimming were read from the DNA, whereas the V and J calls and clone size are those reported in that table. The profile shows around 200,000 clones, roughly nine tenths of them singletons. V dropped 0 bases and J dropped 4 bases, with 10 bases sitting between them. Germline V gives CDR1 GTSNPN, CDR2 SVGIG (reference sequence). This CDR3 contains 13 residues. The TCR comes from a middle-aged man with acute or convalescent COVID-19. The sequenced material came from peripheral blood. This sequence joins TRBV30 and TRBJ2-7; the D gene is possibly TRBD1 (5 bases). CDR3 in amino acids: CAWSVLQEYEQYF. For the CDR3, the DNA is TGTGCCTGGAGTGTATTACAGGAGTACGAGCAGTACTTC.